This T cell receptor (beta chain) derives from a study of regulatory T cells in long-lasting Graves disease. CDR3 size: 16 residues. CDR1 and CDR2 from the germline V gene are MNHEY and SMNVEV (reference sequence). Trimming left V 5 bases short and J 4 bases short, with 21 bases between. Time point in this sample: persistent/refractory GD, antithyroid drugs over 5 years with positive TRAb. Extracted RNA from PBMCs served as the source of the TCR library. Graves' disease diagnoses used American Thyroid Association guidelines. Library construction for TCR beta used iRepertoire HTBI primers and Arm-PCR of CDR3 regions. Each CDR3 protein is one row after TCRdb ran MiXCR on the multiplex PCR reads. Among under 350,000 distinct CDR3 sequences listed, 20% to 25% were seen once.

This TCR came from a female donor with Graves disease. The chain combines TRBV27 with TRBJ2-7; D is possibly TRBD2 (6 bases). The starting material was peripheral blood mononuclear cells (PBMCs), obtained when the disease was refractory, from a patient treated with antithyroid drugs. The CDR3 spells CASSASLADQSYEQYF. CDR3 coding DNA: TGTGCCAGCAGTGCCTCGTTAGCGGACCAATCATACGAGCAGTACTTC.